This passage covers 11 T cell receptor beta chains from one sample sequenced in a study of T-cell memory formation after mild COVID-19. TCRdb re-derived calls from the 5' RACE reads in MiXCR, one entry per CDR3 protein. There are 400,000 or so distinct CDR3 sequences in the sample; about 20% occur only once, and approximately 8.1% lies in the top ten. Input material: PBMCs or a T cell subset sorted from them (not recorded which). The receptor source for this set is an adult woman who had mild COVID-19 (a few samples of this study predate the infection). Cell type and time point are not known.

This chain joins TRBV7-9 and TRBJ2-7; D unresolved. V lost 4 bases and J 4 bases, leaving 14 bases between the germline ends. The germline gives CDR1 SEHNR, CDR2 FQNEAQ (reference sequence). The CDR3 extends over 14 amino acids. CDR3 sequence: CASSSVTHPYEQYF. In DNA form, the CDR3 reads TGTGCCAGCAGCTCAGTGACACACCCGTACGAGCAGTACTTC.

Only a few counts were recorded for this clonotype. The chain couples TRBV7-2 to TRBJ2-2, with 10 bases lining up with TRBD1. The germline CDR1 and CDR2 sequences are SGHTA and FQGNSA. This CDR3 spans 16 amino acids. V dropped 4 bases and J dropped 1; count of bases not matched to a gene: 3. The CDR3 protein is CASSSGTGENTGELFF. Here the CDR3 DNA reads TGTGCCAGCAGCTCGGGGACAGGGGAGAACACCGGGGAGCTGTTTTTT.

This clonotype has only a few counts. The rearrangement uses TRBV5-5 and TRBJ1-2, with D perhaps matching TRBD1 (5 bases). The V gene's germline CDR1 is SGHKS and CDR2 YYEKEE (reference sequence). V was clipped by 3 bases and J by 3 bases, with 9 bases between them. The CDR3 contains 13 residues. CDR3 region: CASSSRQYYGYTF. CDR3 sequence (DNA): TGTGCCAGCAGCTCACGACAGTACTATGGCTACACCTTC.

The V call is TRBV7-3, the J call TRBJ2-7; tentative D call: TRBD2 (5 bases). The CDR3 is 11 amino acids. Germline CDR1 reads SGHTA; CDR2 reads FQGTGA. Deletions cut 3 bases from V and 9 bases from J, with 9 bases between. CDR3 DNA: TGTGCCAGCAGCTTGTACGGGATGCAGTACTTC. As protein: CASSLYGMQYF.

This clonotype has a count of ten or more. The genes are TRBV7-3 and TRBJ2-1; no definite D call. The germline V and J ends were trimmed by 3 bases and 8 bases, with 11 bases remaining between them. The germline gives CDR1 SGHTA, CDR2 FQGTGA. CDR3 length equals 13 residues. The CDR3 DNA reads TGTGCCAGCAGCTTGAGCAGTAAAGATGAGCAGTTCTTC. Translated: CASSLSSKDEQFF.

The genes are TRBV29-1 and TRBJ2-7, with 12 bases aligning to TRBD1. The V gene end was trimmed by 4 bases and the J gene end by 5 bases; junction bases not matched to a gene: 12. The CDR3 extends over 16 amino acids. In germline, CDR1 is SQVTM, CDR2 ANQGSEA. CDR3 region: CSVGMAPGQGAHEQYF. The CDR3 DNA reads TGCAGCGTTGGGATGGCACCGGGACAGGGGGCACACGAGCAGTACTTC.

This clonotype was counted between two and nine times. The chain joins TRBV7-2 to TRBJ2-2; no definite D call. The V gene's germline CDR1 is SGHTA and CDR2 FQGNSA. This CDR3 region has 16 residues. V lost 1 base to trimming and J lost 6 bases, with 15 bases between them. The CDR3 nucleotides are TGTGCCAGCAGCTTAGGTCCTACTTTACAGTCCGGGGAGCTGTTTTTT. Translated, it gives CASSLGPTLQSGELFF.

This clonotype has more than one count but fewer than ten. The V and J genes are TRBV6-5 and TRBJ2-2; 12 bases are a match to TRBD2. The CDR3 contains 15 residues. From germline, CDR1 is MNHEY and CDR2 SVGAGI. The trim removed 7 bases at V and 5 bases at J, leaving 5 bases unmatched. The CDR3 bases are TGTGCCAGCATGTCCGGGACTAGCGGGACCGGGGAGCTGTTTTTT. It encodes CASMSGTSGTGELFF.

The J gene is TRBJ1-2, the V gene TRBV5-1; D is undetermined. V gave up 4 bases and J gave up 4 bases, with 14 bases separating them. The CDR3 contains 14 residues. Germline V gene sequence: CDR1 SGHRS, CDR2 YFSETQ. The CDR3 reads CASSPGRASYGYTF. Here the CDR3 DNA reads TGCGCCAGCAGCCCTGGGAGGGCCAGCTATGGCTACACCTTC.

The genes are TRBV3-1 and TRBJ2-3, with unresolved D. CDR3 length: 13 amino acids. Per the germline V gene, CDR1 is LGHDT and CDR2 is YNNKEL (reference sequence). V shed 4 bases and J shed 6 bases, with 11 bases lying between them. CDR3 bases: TGTGCCAGCAGCCGGGCCGTATGGGATACGCAGTATTTT. Its protein product is CASSRAVWDTQYF.

The chain carries TRBV12-3 or TRBV12-4 and TRBJ2-7; D uncertain. With 7 bases removed from V and 3 bases from J, the gap between germline ends came to 13 bases. There are 13 residues in the CDR3. The CDR3 loop reads CASTPPRRYEQYF. CDR3 sequence (DNA): TGTGCCAGCACCCCCCCCCGCCGCTACGAGCAGTACTTC.